The 14 T cell receptor beta chains presented below share a single source sample, sequenced in a study of T cells in Graves' hyperthyroidism and ophthalmopathy. Amplification targeted TCR beta CDR3 regions from RNA transcripts. The primer set for the first-round RT-PCR of the TCR CDR3 was HTBI. TCRdb re-analysed the multiplex PCR reads in MiXCR, keeping a single row per CDR3 protein. The sample yields 500,000 or so distinct CDR3 sequences, about 15% seen once. What was sequenced was blood. These receptors all come from a woman in her thirties with Graves' ophthalmopathy.

As for this clonotype: A read error may produce the germline difference seen at one junction end. The chain links TRBV6-1 to TRBJ1-2; D is perhaps TRBD1 (6 bases). The length of the CDR3 is 13 residues. Germline assignment: CDR1 MNHNS and CDR2 SASEGT. CDR3 in amino acids: CAGSEQGLLGYTF. The CDR3 nucleotides are TGTGCCGGCAGTGAACAGGGCTTGTTGGGCTACACCTTC.

This clonotype was observed at least ten times. This rearrangement joins TRBV11-2 to TRBJ2-2, with D hard to call. This CDR3 has 16 amino acids. The V and J ends lost 7 bases and 1 base respectively, with 16 bases between them. In germline, CDR1 is SGHAT, CDR2 FQNNGV. CDR3 nucleotides: TGTGCCAGCACCGTCGTTCAGGCGGTGAACACCGGGGAGCTGTTTTTT. This gives the protein CASTVVQAVNTGELFF.

This clonotype was counted at least ten times. V is TRBV5-5 and J is TRBJ1-5, with D tentatively TRBD1 (6 bases). Trimming cost V 3 bases and J 3 bases, with 16 bases left between them. This CDR3 has 16 amino acids. Germline values: CDR1 SGHKS, CDR2 YYEKEE (reference sequence). The CDR3 DNA sequence: TGTGCCAGCAGCTGGGGGGGCGGTGGAATCAATCAGCCCCAGCATTTT. Its protein product is CASSWGGGGINQPQHF.

This clonotype came up many times. This rearrangement joins TRBV2 to TRBJ1-2; 10 nucleotides agree with TRBD1. CDR3 length: 14 amino acids. Trimming took 8 bases from V and 7 from J; bases not matched to a gene: 10. Germline CDR1 is SNHLY and CDR2 is FYNNEI. The CDR3 here is CASLTDRGPGGYTF. Written as DNA, the CDR3 is TGTGCCAGCCTAACTGACAGGGGGCCGGGTGGCTACACCTTC.

This clonotype was seen ten or more times. The chain employs TRBV7-2 and TRBJ2-3; D is perhaps TRBD2 (5 bases). The V end was cut by 1 base, the J end by 0 bases, with 11 bases between. CDR1 is SGHTA and CDR2 is FQGNSA in the germline V gene. The CDR3 sequence is 16 residues long. This chain's CDR3 is CASSLVVEESTDTQYF. As DNA, the CDR3 is TGTGCCAGCAGCTTAGTCGTGGAGGAGAGCACAGATACGCAGTATTTT.

This clonotype was detected a few times. V is TRBV25-1 and J is TRBJ2-1; D may be TRBD1 or TRBD2 (5 bases each). This CDR3 comprises 14 residues. V lost 3 bases, J lost 6 bases, and 12 bases lay in between. Germline CDR1 and CDR2: MGHDK and SYGVNS. The CDR3 nucleotides read TGTGCCAGCAGTGAGTGGGACGGAACCAATGAGCAGTTCTTC. Translated, it gives CASSEWDGTNEQFF.

The V call is TRBV4-1, the J call TRBJ2-7, with TRBD2 identical over 8 bases. CDR1 MGHRA and CDR2 YSYEKL come from the germline V gene. The CDR3 is 16 amino acids. The trim removed 1 base at V and 3 bases at J, leaving 8 bases unmatched. The DNA of the CDR3 is TGCGCCAGCAGCCAAGGGGGGACTAGAACCTACTACGAGCAGTACTTC. Translated: CASSQGGTRTYYEQYF.

The rearrangement joins TRBV6-1 to TRBJ1-5; 10 nucleotides agree with TRBD1. The ends lost 7 bases at V and 15 bases at J; junction bases unmatched: 12. CDR3 length: 13 amino acids. Germline-derived CDR1 and CDR2 are MNHNS and SASEGT. Here the CDR3 DNA reads TGTGCCAGCACCACCGGGACAGGGGTGGGGGGGCATTTT. Translating it yields CASTTGTGVGGHF.

This clonotype has ten or more counts. A junction boundary mismatches the germline segment, possibly from a read error. J is TRBJ2-5 and V is TRBV11-2, with 10 bases that match TRBD2. The germline CDR1 and CDR2 sequences are SGHAT and FQNNGV. The CDR3 totals 13 residues. In DNA form, the CDR3 reads TGTGCCAGCAGCTTAGCTAGCGGGAGACCCGACTCCTTC. This translates into CASSLASGRPDSF.

A remark on this clonotype: The CDR3 does not close with the conserved phenylalanine or tryptophan, likely indicating a read error. This chain connects TRBV6-2 or TRBV6-3 to TRBJ1-1; D unresolved. The CDR3 is 15 amino acids. Trimming removed 7 bases at V and 6 bases at J, with 21 bases between. CDR1 and CDR2 from the germline V gene are MNHEY and SVGEGT. In DNA, the CDR3 is TGTGCCAGCACTCTTGTTTTACGGGGTAACGCTGAAGCTTTCCTT. It specifies CASTLVLRGNAEAFL.

The chain combines TRBV19 with TRBJ2-7; D tentatively reads TRBD1 or TRBD2 (5 bases each). Trimming took off 5 bases at V and 2 bases at J, with 16 bases between the two ends. This CDR3 has 15 amino acids. Germline values: CDR1 LNHDA, CDR2 SQIVND (reference sequence). This chain's CDR3 is CASSGGQDATYEQYF. The CDR3 coding sequence is TGTGCCAGTAGTGGGGGTCAAGACGCTACCTACGAGCAGTACTTC.

This sequence joins TRBV5-1 and TRBJ2-3; TRBD2 matches at 13 bases. The germline gives CDR1 SGHRS, CDR2 YFSETQ. The CDR3 totals 16 residues. The V segment lost 3 bases and the J segment 6 bases; nucleotides outside the gene matches: 7. In nucleotides, the CDR3 is TGCGCCAGCAGCTGGTCGGGACTAGCGGGATTGGATACGCAGTATTTT. Protein sequence: CASSWSGLAGLDTQYF.

This clonotype occurred many times. The chain employs TRBV7-2 and TRBJ2-7; no definite D call. This CDR3 is built from 13 residues. The V gene's germline CDR1 is SGHTA and CDR2 FQGNSA. The V gene lost 1 base and the J gene lost 4 bases, with 8 bases spanning the gap. The CDR3 bases are TGTGCCAGCAGCTTAGGGGGTTATTACGAGCAGTACTTC. Protein: CASSLGGYYEQYF.

This clonotype was seen a handful of times. This rearrangement joins TRBV2 to TRBJ2-3; D is perhaps TRBD2 (5 bases). The germline CDR1 and CDR2 sequences are SNHLY and FYNNEI. This CDR3 is built from 13 residues. V shed 6 bases and J shed 4 bases, with 11 bases lying between them. CDR3 in amino acids: CASRQDSADTQYF. CDR3 in DNA: TGTGCCAGCAGGCAGGACTCCGCAGATACGCAGTATTTT.